This TCR beta chain originates from a study of control samples from healthy donors and cancer patients. As for this clone: This sample includes further DNA sequences coding for the same CDR3.

Germline V gene data show CDR1 as SEHNR and CDR2 as FQNEAQ (reference sequence). The germline V and J ends were trimmed by 0 bases and 1 base, with 3 bases remaining between them. The CDR3 loop spans 13 amino acids. Libraries were prepared by immunoSEQ multiplex PCR; TCRdb keeps only in-frame clonotypes and omits some of them. The profile shows some 220,000 clones, 85% to 95% of them singletons. The clonotype originates from a man between 45 and 60 years old in good health. This chain connects TRBV7-9 to TRBJ1-1, with no clear D. Sequencing used blood. This CDR3 is CASSLAGNTEAFF. Written as DNA, the CDR3 is TGTGCCAGCAGCTTAGCCGGGAACACTGAAGCTTTCTTT.